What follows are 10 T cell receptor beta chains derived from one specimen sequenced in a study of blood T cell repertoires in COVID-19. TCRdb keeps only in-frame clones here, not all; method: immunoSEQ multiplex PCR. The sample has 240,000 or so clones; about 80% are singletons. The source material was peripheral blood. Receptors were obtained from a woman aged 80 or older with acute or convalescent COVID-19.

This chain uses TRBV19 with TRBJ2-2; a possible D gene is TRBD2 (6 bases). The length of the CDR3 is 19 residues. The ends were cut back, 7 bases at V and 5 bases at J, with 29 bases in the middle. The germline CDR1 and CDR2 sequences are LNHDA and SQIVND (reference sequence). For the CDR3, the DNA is TGTGCCAGTACGACGTGGAGTACGCGTGGAGGGAAGGGGACCGGGGAGCTGTTTTTT. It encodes CASTTWSTRGGKGTGELFF.

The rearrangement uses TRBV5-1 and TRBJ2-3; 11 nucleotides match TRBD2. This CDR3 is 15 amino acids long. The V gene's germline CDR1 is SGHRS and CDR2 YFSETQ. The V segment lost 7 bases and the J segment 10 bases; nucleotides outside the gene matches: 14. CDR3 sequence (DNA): TGCGCCAGCTCACCTCCTAGCGGGGGGCCGGGTCCGCAGTATTTT. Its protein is CASSPPSGGPGPQYF.

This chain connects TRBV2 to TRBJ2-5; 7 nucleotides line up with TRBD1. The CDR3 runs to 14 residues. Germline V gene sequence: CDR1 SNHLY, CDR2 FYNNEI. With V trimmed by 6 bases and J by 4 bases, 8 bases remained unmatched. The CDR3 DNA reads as TGTGCCAGCAGCCGACAGGGTCCCCCAGAGACCCAGTACTTC. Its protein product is CASSRQGPPETQYF. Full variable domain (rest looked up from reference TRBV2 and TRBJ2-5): EPEVTQTPSHQVTQMGQEVILRCVPISNHLYFYWYRQILGQKVEFLVSFYNNEISEKSEIFDDQFSVERPDGSNFTLKIRSTKLEDSAMYFCASSRQGPPETQYFGPGTRLLVL.

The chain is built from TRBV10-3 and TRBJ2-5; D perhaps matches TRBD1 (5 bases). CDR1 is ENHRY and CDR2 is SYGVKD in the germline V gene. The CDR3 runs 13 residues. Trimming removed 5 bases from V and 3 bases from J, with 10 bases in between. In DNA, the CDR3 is TGTGCCATCAGTCGCTCCAGGGAAGAGACCCAGTACTTC. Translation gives CAISRSREETQYF.

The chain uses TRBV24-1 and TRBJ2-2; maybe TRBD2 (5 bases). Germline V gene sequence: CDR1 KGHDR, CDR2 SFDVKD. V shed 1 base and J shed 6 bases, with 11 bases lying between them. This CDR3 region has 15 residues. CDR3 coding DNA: TGTGCCACCAGTGATTTCAAGAGGGCAGCCGGGGAGCTGTTTTTT. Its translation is CATSDFKRAAGELFF.

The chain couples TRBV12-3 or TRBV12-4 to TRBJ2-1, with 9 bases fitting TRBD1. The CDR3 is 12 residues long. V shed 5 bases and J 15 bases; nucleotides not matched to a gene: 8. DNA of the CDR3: TGTGCCAGCAGTGATCCGGGACAGGGTCGGTTCTTC. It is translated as CASSDPGQGRFF.

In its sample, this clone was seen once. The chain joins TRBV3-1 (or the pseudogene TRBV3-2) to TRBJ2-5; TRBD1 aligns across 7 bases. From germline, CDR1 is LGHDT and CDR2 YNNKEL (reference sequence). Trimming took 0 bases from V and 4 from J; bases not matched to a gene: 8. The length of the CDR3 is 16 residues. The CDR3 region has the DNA TGTGCCAGCAGCCAAGAATGGGGACAGTCCCTAGAGACCCAGTACTTC. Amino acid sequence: CASSQEWGQSLETQYF.

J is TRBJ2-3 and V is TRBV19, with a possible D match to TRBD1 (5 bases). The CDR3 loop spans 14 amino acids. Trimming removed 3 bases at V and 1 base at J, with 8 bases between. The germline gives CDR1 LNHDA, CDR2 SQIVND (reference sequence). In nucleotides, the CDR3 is TGTGCCAGTAGTATCGTGACAGGCACAGATACGCAGTATTTT. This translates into CASSIVTGTDTQYF.

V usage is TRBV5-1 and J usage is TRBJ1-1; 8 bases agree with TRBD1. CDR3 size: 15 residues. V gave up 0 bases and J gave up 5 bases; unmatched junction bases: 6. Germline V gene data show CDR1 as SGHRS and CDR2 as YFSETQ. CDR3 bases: TGCGCCAGCAGCTTGGAAGGACAGGGAGGAACTGAAGCTTTCTTT. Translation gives CASSLEGQGGTEAFF.

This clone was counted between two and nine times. The CDR3 protein is CASSPGGGGSSYEQYF. In DNA form, the CDR3 reads TGTGCCAGCAGCCCCGGGGGCGGGGGGTCTTCCTACGAGCAGTACTTC. The chain joins TRBV5-4 to TRBJ2-7; 8 bases are shared with TRBD2. CDR1 and CDR2 (germline): SGHNT, YYREEE (reference sequence). With 4 bases clipped from V and 1 base from J, the junction kept 10 bases outside the gene matches. This CDR3 comprises 16 residues.